This TCR beta chain was profiled in a study of cytomegalovirus exposure and HLA in healthy donors. The PCR ran on 60 Vbeta and 13 Jbeta primers. Using immunoSEQ multiplex PCR, the repertoire was profiled, and TCRdb retains in-frame clones only, with some absent. The sample records 150,000 to 200,000 clones, roughly 77% being singletons. Only a few counts were recorded for this clone. J lost 4 bases, V lost 5 bases, and 5 bases had no gene match. Germline CDR1 is SGHTA and CDR2 is FQGNSA. This CDR3 comprises 14 residues. This TCR was sampled from a man between 18 and 35 years old in good health and CMV-seropositive. The rearrangement joins TRBV7-2 to TRBJ1-1, with 9 bases identical to TRBD1. Input material: PBMCs. CDR3: CASSRDRAGTEAFF. CDR3 DNA: TGTGCCAGCAGCCGGGACAGGGCGGGCACTGAAGCTTTCTTT. Full variable domain (rest looked up from reference TRBV7-2 and TRBJ1-1): GAGVSQSPSNKVTEKGKDVELRCDPISGHTALYWYRQSLGQGLEFLIYFQGNSAPDKSGLPSDRFSAERTGGSVSTLTIQRTQQEDSAVYLCASSRDRAGTEAFFGQGTRLTVV.